The 12 T cell receptor beta chains below come from one sample, sequenced in a study of blood T cell repertoires in COVID-19. Generated by immunoSEQ multiplex PCR, the TCRdb table keeps only in-frame clones and is missing some. Of around 87,000 clones listed, 60% to 85% are singletons. Sequenced input: peripheral blood. The receptors shown here come from a woman older than 75 with acute or convalescent COVID-19.

The V and J genes are TRBV5-6 and TRBJ1-2; 7 bases fit TRBD1. V trimming: 3 bases; J trimming: 7 bases; junction bases outside the gene matches: 12. From germline, CDR1 is SGHDT and CDR2 YYEEEE. The CDR3 is made up of 15 amino acids. The DNA of the CDR3 is TGTGCCAGCAGCTCGCTGGGACAGCGGGCAAGTGGCTACACCTTC. Translating it yields CASSSLGQRASGYTF.

The chain employs TRBV27 and TRBJ1-5, with D possibly matching TRBD1 (5 bases). Between the trimmed V and J ends, which lost 0 bases and 5 bases, there was a span of 11 bases. CDR1 MNHEY and CDR2 SMNVEV come from the germline V gene (reference sequence). This CDR3 contains 15 residues. The CDR3 reads CASSLSFGGHQPQHF. The CDR3 nucleotides are TGTGCCAGCAGTTTATCGTTCGGGGGACATCAGCCCCAGCATTTT.

This chain joins TRBV18 and TRBJ1-2; D is perhaps TRBD1 (5 bases). V was cut by 4 bases and J by 7 bases, with 10 bases left in between. The CDR3 is made up of 12 amino acids. Germline lookup yields CDR1 KGHSH and CDR2 LQKENI. CDR3: CASSQQASGYTF. The CDR3 DNA reads as TGTGCCAGCTCACAACAGGCGTCTGGCTACACCTTC.

The CDR3 here is CASSVSGSGTDTQYF. In nucleotides, the CDR3 is TGTGCCAGCAGCGTAAGCGGGAGTGGCACAGATACGCAGTATTTT. The gene calls are TRBV11-3 and TRBJ2-3; 8 positions match TRBD2. V shed 5 bases and J 1 base; nucleotides not matched to a gene: 5. The CDR3 length is 15 residues. Germline CDR1 SGHNT, CDR2 YENEEA.

The chain couples TRBV7-9 to TRBJ1-1, with D tentatively TRBD1 (5 bases). Between the trimmed V and J ends, which lost 6 bases and 1 base, there was a span of 9 bases. Looked up from germline, CDR1 is SEHNR and CDR2 is FQNEAQ (reference sequence). The CDR3 consists of 13 residues. CDR3 nucleotide sequence: TGTGCCAGCAGAGAAGACAGGAACACTGAAGCTTTCTTT. Translating it yields CASREDRNTEAFF.

V and J are TRBV11-3 and TRBJ1-1; D unresolved. Deletions cut 2 bases from V and 1 base from J, with 5 bases between. The CDR3 loop spans 13 amino acids. The germline V gene encodes CDR1 SGHNT and CDR2 YENEEA. Here the CDR3 DNA reads TGTGCCAGCAGCTTATACGGGAACACTGAAGCTTTCTTT. Translating gives CASSLYGNTEAFF.

The chain combines TRBV6-2 or TRBV6-3 with TRBJ2-3, with a weak D call TRBD2 (5 bases). The length of the CDR3 is 15 residues. CDR1 MNHEY and CDR2 SVGEGT come from the germline V gene. Trimming removed 5 bases at V and 0 bases at J, with 12 bases between. The CDR3 nucleotides read TGTGCCAGCAGTCGACTATTACCTAGCACAGATACGCAGTATTTT. Its protein product is CASSRLLPSTDTQYF.

The chain is built from TRBV7-2 and TRBJ1-2; D is perhaps TRBD1 (6 bases). Trimming took 1 base from V and 7 from J, leaving 10 bases between them. The CDR3 has 13 amino acids. Germline-derived CDR1 and CDR2 are SGHTA and FQGNSA. CDR3 coding DNA: TGTGCCAGCAGCTTAGAGAGGACAGCTGGCTACACCTTC. This sequence encodes CASSLERTAGYTF.

This rearrangement joins TRBV3-1 (or the pseudogene TRBV3-2) to TRBJ1-5, with D uncertain. CDR1 and CDR2 from the germline V gene are LGHDT and YNNKEL (reference sequence). The CDR3 has 15 residues. Deletions cut 1 base from V and 3 bases from J, with 10 bases between. In nucleotides, the CDR3 is TGTGCCAGCAGCCAAGGAAGACATTCCAATCAGCCCCAGCATTTT. The encoded protein is CASSQGRHSNQPQHF.

The chain employs TRBV27 and TRBJ2-3, with D tentatively TRBD1 (6 bases). CDR3 length: 17 residues. V lost 5 bases to trimming and J lost 1 base, with 19 bases between them. Germline V gene lookup returns CDR1 MNHEY and CDR2 SMNVEV (reference sequence). DNA for the CDR3: TGTGCCAGCAGTCCTCGAACAGGGACCGCTGGCACAGATACGCAGTATTTT. Amino acid sequence: CASSPRTGTAGTDTQYF.

The rearrangement links TRBV7-2 to TRBJ1-5; 7 positions match TRBD1. This CDR3 is 17 amino acids long. V shed 7 bases, J shed 3 bases, and the junction held 15 bases outside the gene matches. CDR1 and CDR2 (germline): SGHTA, FQGNSA. CDR3 nucleotides: TGTGCCAGCACCTTGGAGGAAACAGGGGTTTACAATCAGCCCCAGCATTTT. Encoded protein: CASTLEETGVYNQPQHF.

The V and J genes are TRBV24-1 and TRBJ2-1; 9 bases match TRBD1. The V segment lost 2 bases and the J segment 6 bases; nucleotides outside the gene matches: 4. Germline CDR1 and CDR2: KGHDR and SFDVKD. The CDR3 contains 15 residues. The CDR3 DNA reads TGTGCCACCAGTGATTCCGGGACAGGGCCCAATGAGCAGTTCTTC. This codes for CATSDSGTGPNEQFF.